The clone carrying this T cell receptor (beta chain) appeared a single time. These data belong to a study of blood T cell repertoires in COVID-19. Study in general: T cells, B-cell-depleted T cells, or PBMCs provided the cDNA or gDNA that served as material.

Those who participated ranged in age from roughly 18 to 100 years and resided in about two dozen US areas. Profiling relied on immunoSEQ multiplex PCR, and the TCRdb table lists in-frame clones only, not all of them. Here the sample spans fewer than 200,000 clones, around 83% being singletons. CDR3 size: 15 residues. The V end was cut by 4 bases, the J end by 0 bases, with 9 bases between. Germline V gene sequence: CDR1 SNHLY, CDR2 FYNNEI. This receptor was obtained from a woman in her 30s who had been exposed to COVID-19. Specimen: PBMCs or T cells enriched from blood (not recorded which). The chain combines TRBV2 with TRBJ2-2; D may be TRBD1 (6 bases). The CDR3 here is CASSGPGANTGELFF. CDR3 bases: TGTGCCAGCAGTGGTCCAGGGGCGAACACCGGGGAGCTGTTTTTT.